The TCR beta chain described here comes from a study of graft-versus-host responses after intestinal transplantation. The repertoire was sequenced with immunoSEQ multiplex PCR; TCRdb's copy has only in-frame clones and lacks some. The table records about 100,000 clones, more than 75% of them present only once. To note about this clone: Its specificity is not known.

The CDR3 covers 14 residues. V lost 2 bases, J lost 0 bases, and 5 bases lay in between. Germline-derived CDR1 and CDR2 are SEHNR and FQNEAQ (reference sequence). The chain joins TRBV7-9 to TRBJ1-3; no firm D call. Sequenced material: unstimulated CD4+ T cells sorted from spleen or lymph node cells, taken before transplant. The clonotype comes from a human donor who was the organ donor for an intestinal transplant. CDR3 bases: TGTGCCAGCAGCTTACTGTTCTCTGGAAACACCATATATTTT. Its translation: CASSLLFSGNTIYF.